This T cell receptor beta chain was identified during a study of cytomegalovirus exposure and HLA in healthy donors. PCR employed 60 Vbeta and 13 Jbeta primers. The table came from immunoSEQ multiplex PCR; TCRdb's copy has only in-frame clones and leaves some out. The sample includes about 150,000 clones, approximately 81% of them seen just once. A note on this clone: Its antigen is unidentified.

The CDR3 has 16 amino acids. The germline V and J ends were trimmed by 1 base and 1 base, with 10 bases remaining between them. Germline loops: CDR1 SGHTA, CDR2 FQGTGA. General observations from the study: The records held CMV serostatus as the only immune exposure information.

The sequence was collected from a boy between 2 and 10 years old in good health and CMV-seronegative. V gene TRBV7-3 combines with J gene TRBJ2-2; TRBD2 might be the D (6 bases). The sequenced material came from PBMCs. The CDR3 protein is CASSLRRRENTGELFF. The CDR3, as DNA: TGTGCCAGCAGCTTAAGACGGCGGGAGAACACCGGGGAGCTGTTTTTT.